A selection of T cell receptor beta chains follows, all from one sample in a study of human T cells and chemical hapten exposure. MiXCR was run by TCRdb on the RACE reads, yielding one entry per CDR3 protein. Altogether tens of thousands of distinct CDR3 sequences are present, roughly a tenth being singletons, with the ten largest covering around 4%. The specimen was whole blood, collected in connection with sensitization to the hapten diphenylcyclopropenone (DPC). These receptors were taken from a woman in her fifties or sixties with alopecia areata. Some clones in this sample may be carry-over from other donors' samples. CDR3s include the opening cysteine and the closing phenylalanine or tryptophan. Each record gives: V gene, CDR3 length, clone size, J gene, D gene, CDR3 protein, CDR3 DNA. A D gene is named only where the DNA matches it firmly. Clone sizes are given selectively: once, few, many, or a class where the clone is expanded.

TRBV6-2/TRBV6-3	14	-	TRBJ2-5	TRBD2	CASTYTGTKETQYF	TGTGCCAGCACTTACACCGGGACTAAAGAGACCCAGTACTTC
TRBV5-4	14	few	TRBJ2-7	-	CASSLARMGSEQYF	TGTGCCAGCAGCTTGGCCCGGATGGGGAGCGAGCAGTACTTC
TRBV28	14	-	TRBJ2-7	-	CASSRDRFSGEQYF	TGTGCCAGCAGTCGGGACCGGTTTTCGGGTGAGCAGTACTTC
TRBV6-1	14	many	TRBJ1-1	TRBD1	CAITRQGTNTEAFF	TGTGCCATCACCCGACAGGGAACTAACACTGAAGCTTTCTTT
TRBV7-2	13	-	TRBJ1-2	-	CASSLVLGAGYTF	TGTGCCAGCAGCTTAGTGTTGGGGGCTGGCTACACCTTC
TRBV5-4	14	-	TRBJ2-3	-	CASSLGGPGGTQYF	TGTGCCAGCAGCTTGGGGGGGCCCGGGGGTACGCAGTATTTT
TRBV7-2	14	-	TRBJ2-1	TRBD1	CASSWKEGASEQFF	TGTGCCAGCAGCTGGAAAGAGGGGGCCTCTGAGCAGTTCTTC
TRBV5-6	14	many	TRBJ2-5	-	CASSLSAVQETQYF	TGTGCCAGCAGCCTGTCAGCGGTACAAGAGACCCAGTACTTC
TRBV9	14	-	TRBJ2-3	TRBD2	CASSVGGGGDTQYF	TGTGCCAGCAGCGTAGGCGGGGGTGGAGATACGCAGTATTTT
TRBV1	17	few	TRBJ1-1	-	CTSSQDYCGGRGTEAFF	TGCACCAGCAGCCAAGATTATTGCGGGGGGCGCGGGACTGAAGCTTTCTTT
TRBV12-3/TRBV12-4	13	many	TRBJ1-2	TRBD1	CASSLRTGNGYTF	TGTGCCAGCAGTTTAAGGACAGGGAATGGCTACACCTTC
TRBV29-1	13	-	TRBJ2-7	-	CSGKGGASHEQYF	TGCAGCGGGAAGGGGGGGGCCAGTCACGAGCAGTACTTC
TRBV6-2/TRBV6-3	13	-	TRBJ1-1	-	CASSYELDTEAFF	TGTGCCAGCAGTTACGAATTGGACACTGAAGCTTTCTTT
TRBV29-1	12	many	TRBJ2-7	-	CSVVSLGYEQYF	TGCAGCGTTGTTTCCCTCGGGTACGAGCAGTACTTC
TRBV7-2	14	many	TRBJ2-1	TRBD2	CASSEGLAGYEQFF	TGTGCCAGCAGCGAGGGACTAGCGGGGTATGAGCAGTTCTTC
TRBV5-8	15	many	TRBJ2-1	TRBD2	CASSRSGRSFNEQFF	TGTGCCAGCAGTCGTAGCGGGAGAAGCTTCAATGAGCAGTTCTTC
TRBV6-6	14	many	TRBJ2-1	-	CASSYSGVPNEQFF	TGTGCCAGCAGTTACTCCGGGGTCCCTAATGAGCAGTTCTTC